The T cell receptor (beta chain) under discussion was sequenced for a study of early stage breast cancer tumors. As for the study in general: About 8 ER+/PR+/HER2- tumors were invasive ductal; four were invasive lobular. Average read coverage per sample was roughly 9.3-fold.

Blood replicates held 0.5 ug DNA, tumor or normal breast roughly 1.5 ug, two each. Assay: immunoSEQ multiplex PCR; the TCRdb copy retains only in-frame clones and omits some. In the table there are 60,000 to 80,000 clones, around 80% of which are singletons. Study-wide findings and caveats: Enriched TCRB sequences shared across patients were mostly commonly generated sequences.

CDR1 is SQVTM, CDR2 ANQGSEA, per germline. V gave up 7 bases and J gave up 1 base, with 8 bases separating them. CDR3 length: 12 amino acids. As concerns this clone: Antigen specificity is unknown.

The origin of this receptor is a person in their sixties with breast cancer. The chain carries TRBV29-1 and TRBJ2-1; D unresolved. Specimen: blood. The CDR3 DNA sequence: TGCAGCGCTTTTCGGTCCTACAATGAGCAGTTCTTC. Amino acid sequence: CSAFRSYNEQFF.